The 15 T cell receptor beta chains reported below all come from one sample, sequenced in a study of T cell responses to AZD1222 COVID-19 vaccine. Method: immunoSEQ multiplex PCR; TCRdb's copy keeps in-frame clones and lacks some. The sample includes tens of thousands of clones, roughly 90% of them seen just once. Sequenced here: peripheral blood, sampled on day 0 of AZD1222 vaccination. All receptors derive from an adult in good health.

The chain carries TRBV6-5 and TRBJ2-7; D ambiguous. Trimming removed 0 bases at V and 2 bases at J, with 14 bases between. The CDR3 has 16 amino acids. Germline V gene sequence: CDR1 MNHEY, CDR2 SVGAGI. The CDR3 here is CASSYSPGFGPYEQYF. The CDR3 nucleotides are TGTGCCAGCAGTTACTCCCCCGGATTCGGTCCCTACGAGCAGTACTTC.

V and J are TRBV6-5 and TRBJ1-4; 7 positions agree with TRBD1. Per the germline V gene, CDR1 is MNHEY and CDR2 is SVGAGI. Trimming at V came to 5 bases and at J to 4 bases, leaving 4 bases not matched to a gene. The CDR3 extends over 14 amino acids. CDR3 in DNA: TGTGCCAGCAGTCAGACAGGGAGTAATGAAAAACTGTTTTTT. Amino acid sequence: CASSQTGSNEKLFF.

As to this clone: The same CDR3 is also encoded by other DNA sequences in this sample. The CDR3 sequence: CASSLAGGNQPQHF. In nucleotides, the CDR3 is TGCGCCAGCAGCTTGGCAGGGGGCAATCAGCCCCAGCATTTT. This chain links TRBV5-1 with TRBJ1-5; TRBD1 is a possible D gene (6 bases). The CDR3 covers 14 residues. With 0 bases removed from V and 2 bases from J, the gap between germline ends came to 6 bases. CDR1 is SGHRS and CDR2 is YFSETQ in the germline V gene.

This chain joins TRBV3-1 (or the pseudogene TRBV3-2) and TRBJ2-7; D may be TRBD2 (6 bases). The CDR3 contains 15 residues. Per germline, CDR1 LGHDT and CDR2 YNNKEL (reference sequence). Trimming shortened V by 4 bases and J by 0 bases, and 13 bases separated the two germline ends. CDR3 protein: CASSRVLGGSYEQYF. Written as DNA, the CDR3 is TGTGCCAGCAGCCGGGTATTGGGGGGCTCCTACGAGCAGTACTTC.

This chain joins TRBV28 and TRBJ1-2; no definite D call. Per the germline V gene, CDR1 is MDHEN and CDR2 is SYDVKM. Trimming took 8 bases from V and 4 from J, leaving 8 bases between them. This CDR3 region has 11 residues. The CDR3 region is CASETFYGYTF. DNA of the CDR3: TGTGCCAGCGAGACGTTCTATGGCTACACCTTC.

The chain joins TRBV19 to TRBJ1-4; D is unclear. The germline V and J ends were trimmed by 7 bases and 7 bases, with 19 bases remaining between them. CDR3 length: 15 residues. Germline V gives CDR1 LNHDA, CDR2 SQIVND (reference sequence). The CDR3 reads CASTPRVRAGEKLFF. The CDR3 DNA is TGTGCCAGTACCCCCCGAGTTCGAGCCGGTGAAAAACTGTTTTTT.

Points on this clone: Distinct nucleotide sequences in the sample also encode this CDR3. This chain's CDR3 is CASSLQGNTEAFF. CDR3 bases: TGTGCCAGCAGTCTACAGGGGAACACTGAAGCTTTCTTT. This sequence joins TRBV12-3 or TRBV12-4 and TRBJ1-1; D is possibly TRBD1 (6 bases). CDR3 size: 13 residues. The V end was cut by 5 bases, the J end by 1 base, with 8 bases between.

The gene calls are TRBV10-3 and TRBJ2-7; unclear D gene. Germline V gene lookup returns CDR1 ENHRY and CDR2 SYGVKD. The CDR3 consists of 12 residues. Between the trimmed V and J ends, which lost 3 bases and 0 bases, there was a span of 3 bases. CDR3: CAISDSSYEQYF. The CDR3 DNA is TGTGCCATCAGTGACAGCTCCTACGAGCAGTACTTC.

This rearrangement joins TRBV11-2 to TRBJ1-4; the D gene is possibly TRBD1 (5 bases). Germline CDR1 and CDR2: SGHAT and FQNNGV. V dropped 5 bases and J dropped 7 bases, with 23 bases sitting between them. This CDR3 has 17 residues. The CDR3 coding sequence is TGTGCCAGCAGCCCATCCCTGGTTAGAAGGGGCCTTGAAAAACTGTTTTTT. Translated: CASSPSLVRRGLEKLFF. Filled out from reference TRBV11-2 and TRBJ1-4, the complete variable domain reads EAGVAQSPRYKIIEKRQSVAFWCNPISGHATLYWYQQILGQGPKLLIQFQNNGVVDDSQLPKDRFSAERLKGVDSTLKIQPAKLEDSAVYLCASSPSLVRRGLEKLFFGSGTQLSVL.

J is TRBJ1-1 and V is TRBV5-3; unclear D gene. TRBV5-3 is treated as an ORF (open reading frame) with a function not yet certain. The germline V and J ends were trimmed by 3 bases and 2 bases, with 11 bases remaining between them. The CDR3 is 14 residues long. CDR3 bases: TGTGCCAGAAGCTGGAGGACGGTCAACACTGAAGCTTTCTTT. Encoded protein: CARSWRTVNTEAFF.

The DNA of the CDR3 is TGCGCCAGCAGCCAGAAAATTAGCGGGGGAGTCAGTGAGACCCAGTACTTC. Amino acids: CASSQKISGGVSETQYF. This sequence joins TRBV4-1 and TRBJ2-5; 9 bases align to TRBD2. The germline CDR1 and CDR2 sequences are MGHRA and YSYEKL. The CDR3 contains 17 residues. Trimming took 3 bases from V and 5 from J; bases not matched to a gene: 13.

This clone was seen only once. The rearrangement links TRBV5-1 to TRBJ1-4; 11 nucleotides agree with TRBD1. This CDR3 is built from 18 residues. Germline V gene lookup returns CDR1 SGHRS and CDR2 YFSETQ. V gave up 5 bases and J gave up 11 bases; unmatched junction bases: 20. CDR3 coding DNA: TGCGCCAGCAGTACAAGGCCTTCAGGACAGGGGGCTTTATCTAAACTGTTTTTT. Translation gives CASSTRPSGQGALSKLFF.

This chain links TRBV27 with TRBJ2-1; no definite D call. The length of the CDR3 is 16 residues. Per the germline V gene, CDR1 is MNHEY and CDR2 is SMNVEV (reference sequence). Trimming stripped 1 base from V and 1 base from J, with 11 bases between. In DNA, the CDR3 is TGTGCCAGCAGTTTATATCCGGGCGGTTCCTACAATGAGCAGTTCTTC. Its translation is CASSLYPGGSYNEQFF.

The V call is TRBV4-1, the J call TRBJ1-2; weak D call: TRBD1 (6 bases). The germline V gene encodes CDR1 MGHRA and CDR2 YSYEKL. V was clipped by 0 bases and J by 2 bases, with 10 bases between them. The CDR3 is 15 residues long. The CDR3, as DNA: TGCGCCAGCAGCCAAGATCCAGGACAGAACTATGGCTACACCTTC. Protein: CASSQDPGQNYGYTF.

CDR3 DNA: TGTGCCAGCAGCAGAGTTGGGGGTCGCGGGGAGCTGTTTTTT. Residues: CASSRVGGRGELFF. The rearrangement joins TRBV9 to TRBJ2-2; D tentatively reads TRBD1 or TRBD2 (5 bases each). The V gene's germline CDR1 is SGDLS and CDR2 YYNGEE. The CDR3 runs 14 residues. Trimming left V 4 bases short and J 7 bases short, with 14 bases between.